This T cell receptor beta chain was retrieved from a study of blood T cell repertoires in COVID-19. Turning to the study itself: Material from acute and convalescent COVID-19 was sourced from the United States, Italy and Spain.

Measured with immunoSEQ multiplex PCR; TCRdb has only the in-frame clones, and not every one. The data hold about 200,000 clones, with more than 80% observed a single time. Sample: PBMCs or T cells enriched from blood (not recorded which). The sequence was obtained from a man aged 25-45 years who had recovered from COVID-19.

The CDR3 sequence is CAWSRDRVNQPQHF. DNA of the CDR3: TGTGCCTGGAGTCGAGACAGGGTTAATCAGCCCCAGCATTTT. This chain links TRBV30 with TRBJ1-5; TRBD1 aligns across 7 bases. This CDR3 contains 14 residues. The germline gives CDR1 GTSNPN, CDR2 SVGIG (reference sequence). Trimming at V came to 2 bases and at J to 4 bases, leaving 5 bases not matched to a gene.